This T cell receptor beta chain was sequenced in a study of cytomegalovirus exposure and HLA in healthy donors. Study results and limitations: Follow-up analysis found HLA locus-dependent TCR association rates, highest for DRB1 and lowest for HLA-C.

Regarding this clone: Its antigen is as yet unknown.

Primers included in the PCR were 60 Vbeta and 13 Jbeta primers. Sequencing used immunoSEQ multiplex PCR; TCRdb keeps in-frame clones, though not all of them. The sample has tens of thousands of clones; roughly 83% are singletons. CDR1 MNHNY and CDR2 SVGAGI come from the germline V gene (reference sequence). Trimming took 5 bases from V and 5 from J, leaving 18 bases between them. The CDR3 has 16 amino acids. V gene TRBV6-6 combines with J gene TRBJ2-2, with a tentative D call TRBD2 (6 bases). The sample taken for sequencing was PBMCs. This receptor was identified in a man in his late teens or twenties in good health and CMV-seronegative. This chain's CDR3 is CASSPGTLEGTGELFF. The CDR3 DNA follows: TGTGCCAGCAGTCCCGGGACTCTGGAAGGGACCGGGGAGCTGTTTTTT.